This T cell receptor (beta chain) was identified in a study of identical twins. Findings and caveats of the study: Excess low generation probability was seen in twin-shared out-of-frame alpha sequences. Monozygotic twin pairs showed more out-of-frame TCR alpha sharing than models estimated. The study found weaker excess twin sharing in beta out-of-frame sequences.

This clonotype was observed at least ten times. Its specificity is not known. The CDR3 length is 13 residues. Germline CDR1 and CDR2: LGHNT and FRNRAP. V lost 1 base and J lost 4, with 7 bases in between. TCRdb reprocessed the 5' RACE reads with MiXCR, giving one entry per CDR3 protein. Of 250,000 or so distinct CDR3 sequences in the sample, approximately 7.8% were seen once. These data were also reused for a study on yellow fever vaccine responses in identical twins.

The TCR originated in a woman aged 18-30 years in good health. Material: CD8+ T cells sorted from blood. The V call is TRBV12-5, the J call TRBJ1-1; no clear D gene. In nucleotides, the CDR3 is TGTGCTAGTGGTTTGGGAGGGAGCACTGAAGCTTTCTTT. This gives the protein CASGLGGSTEAFF.